Presented here are 18 T cell receptor beta chains from one specimen sequenced in a study of tumor and adjacent non-tumor tissue in lung cancer. The template was RNA from unsorted bulk tissue. This non-tumor lung sample came from over 3 cm beyond the tumor edge. TCRbeta libraries were built with three rounds of nested PCR, modified from ARM-PCR. Each CDR3 protein gets one entry after TCRdb re-called the multiplex PCR reads with MiXCR. The sample includes about 80,000 distinct CDR3 sequences, around 80% of them seen just once. The source material was distant non-tumor lung tissue. The receptors stem from a man between 60 and 75 years old with non-small cell lung cancer.

As regards this clonotype: A read error may produce the germline difference seen at one junction end. The chain links TRBV6-5 to TRBJ2-3; tentatively, D is TRBD1 (5 bases). Germline V CDR1 and CDR2: MNHEY, SVGAGI. The CDR3 is made up of 12 amino acids. The CDR3 coding sequence is TGTGCCGACAGCGCAGGCACAGGTACGCAGTATTTT. Residues: CADSAGTGTQYF.

As for this clonotype: At one of its ends the junction is not consistent with the germline gene, which may arise from a read error. J is TRBJ1-5 and V is TRBV12-3 or TRBV12-4, with D perhaps TRBD1 (5 bases). There are 13 residues in the CDR3. The CDR3 DNA is TGTGCTAGCAGTTCAGGGTGGAATCAGTCCCAGCATTTT. This gives the protein CASSSGWNQSQHF.

This chain links TRBV4-3 with TRBJ2-3; D is perhaps TRBD2 (6 bases). V was shortened by 10 bases and J by 2 bases, with 22 bases between the two germline ends. This CDR3 spans 16 amino acids. Germline V gene sequence: CDR1 LGHNA, CDR2 YSLEER. This CDR3 reads CATNQDRAGTTDTQYF. CDR3 nucleotides: TGCGCCACTAACCAAGATAGAGCGGGCACCACAGATACGCAGTATTTT.

Concerning this clonotype: One junction end disagrees with the germline gene, perhaps due to a read error. The rearrangement links TRBV6-1 to TRBJ2-1, with 14 bases matching TRBD2. This CDR3 comprises 16 residues. Germline CDR1 is MNHNS and CDR2 is SASEGT. CDR3 loop: CASSQGLAGVTGEKFF. CDR3 nucleotide sequence: TGTGCCAGCAGCCAGGGACTAGCGGGAGTCACGGGTGAGAAGTTCTTC.

V gene TRBV6-5 combines with J gene TRBJ1-1; 9 nucleotides line up with TRBD1. The V and J ends lost 2 bases and 5 bases, in that order; junction bases with no gene match: 9. This CDR3 is built from 16 residues. The germline CDR1 and CDR2 sequences are MNHEY and SVGAGI. This CDR3 reads CASSYRGTGWNTEAFF. The CDR3 coding sequence is TGTGCCAGCAGTTACAGGGGGACAGGGTGGAATACTGAAGCTTTCTTT.

Remarks on this clonotype: Likely a read error: the CDR3 ends without its conserved phenylalanine or tryptophan. V and J are TRBV29-1 and TRBJ2-7; D gene uncertain. The V gene lost 8 bases and the J gene lost 5 bases, with 10 bases spanning the gap. This CDR3 has 10 amino acids. Germline V gene lookup returns CDR1 SQVTM and CDR2 ANQGSEA. CDR3 loop: CSLVQHEQYS. CDR3 sequence (DNA): TGCAGCCTTGTTCAGCACGAGCAGTACTCC.

Comment on this clonotype: A junction end diverges from the germline sequence, so it may reflect a read error. The chain combines TRBV12-3 or TRBV12-4 with TRBJ1-1; a possible D gene is TRBD1 (5 bases). This CDR3 contains 15 residues. The CDR3 loop is CASSFSGILNTETFF. CDR3 in DNA: TGTGCCAGCAGTTTCTCAGGGATATTGAACACTGAAACTTTCTTT.

In this sample, this clonotype turned up many times. The chain recombines TRBV4-3 with TRBJ2-7; 8 nucleotides align to TRBD2. CDR3 size: 15 residues. Trimming took 1 base from V and 0 from J; bases not matched to a gene: 2. The V gene's germline CDR1 is LGHNA and CDR2 YSLEER. CDR3 bases: TGCGCCAGCAGCCAAGGGACTAGCTACTCCTACGAGCAGTACTTC. It translates to CASSQGTSYSYEQYF.

This clonotype was counted many times. The chain recombines TRBV6-1 with TRBJ1-3, with TRBD1 as a possible D gene (6 bases). Trimming stripped 6 bases from V and 0 bases from J, with 12 bases between. The CDR3 spans 15 residues. Per the germline V gene, CDR1 is MNHNS and CDR2 is SASEGT. CDR3 bases: TGTGCCAGCAGCCACGAGGGGGGCTCTGGAAACACCATATATTTT. Amino acids: CASSHEGGSGNTIYF.

With respect to this clonotype: The junction shows a germline mismatch at one end, possibly a read error. The V call is TRBV12-3 or TRBV12-4, the J call TRBJ2-7; no clear D. The CDR3 totals 13 residues. The CDR3 protein is CASSSLNIYEQYF. As DNA, the CDR3 is TGTGCCAGCAGTTCTCTCAACATTTACGAACAGTACTTC.

The V and J genes are TRBV30 and TRBJ2-3, with 7 nucleotides matching TRBD2. The CDR3 has 17 residues. Trimming removed 0 bases from V and 5 bases from J; junction bases left unmatched: 14. The germline V gene encodes CDR1 GTSNPN and CDR2 SVGIG (reference sequence). Here the CDR3 DNA reads TGTGCCTGGAGTGTCGGAGCGGGAATGGGTGCCATAGATACGCAGTATTTT. Translating it yields CAWSVGAGMGAIDTQYF.

To note about this clonotype: A much bigger clone sits one base away, suggesting this may be a read error. The chain recombines TRBV11-2 with TRBJ2-4, with D possibly called TRBD1 or TRBD2 (5 bases each). V lost 7 bases and J 0 bases, leaving 16 bases between the germline ends. Germline CDR1 SGHAT, CDR2 FQNNGV. This CDR3 has 16 residues. The CDR3 sequence: CASNFLGTIAKNIQYF. CDR3 coding DNA: TGTGCCAGCAACTTTCTGGGGACCATAGCCAAAAACATTCAGTACTTC.

As to this clonotype: The junction departs from the called germline gene at one end, perhaps through a read error. The CDR3 sequence is CDSSLPRTQETQYF. The CDR3 region has the DNA TGTGACAGCAGCCTCCCAAGAACACAAGAGACCCAGTATTTC. V gene TRBV12-3 or TRBV12-4 combines with J gene TRBJ2-5; no definite D call. This CDR3 is 14 amino acids long.

With regard to this clonotype: A much larger clone differs from this one at a single base, so this may be a read error. The V and J genes are TRBV7-9 and TRBJ2-3, with D unclear. The germline V and J ends were trimmed by 3 bases and 11 bases, with 9 bases remaining between them. The CDR3 is made up of 11 amino acids. Germline V gene data show CDR1 as SEHNR and CDR2 as FQNEAQ (reference sequence). The CDR3 protein is CASSFVNMQYF. CDR3 in DNA: TGTGCCAGCAGCTTCGTAAATATGCAGTATTTT.

Comment on this clonotype: Likely a read error: the CDR3 ends without its conserved phenylalanine or tryptophan. V is TRBV29-1 and J is TRBJ1-2; possible D gene TRBD1, 5 bases. CDR3 length: 12 residues. V was shortened by 3 bases and J by 7 bases, with 12 bases between the two germline ends. Germline V lookup: CDR1 SQVTM, CDR2 ANQGSEA. In nucleotides, the CDR3 is TGCAGCGTTGAGGCCTTAGGGGTTGGCTACACCTCC. Amino acid sequence: CSVEALGVGYTS.

For this clonotype: One junction end disagrees with the germline gene, perhaps due to a read error. The chain employs TRBV29-1 and TRBJ2-1, with 11 bases lining up with TRBD2. Germline CDR1 is SQVTM and CDR2 is ANQGSEA. The length of the CDR3 is 18 residues. CDR3 sequence reads: CNVEGGTSGGPQYNEQFF. For the CDR3, the DNA is TGCAACGTTGAAGGGGGAACTAGCGGGGGCCCCCAATATAATGAGCAGTTCTTC.

Turning to this clonotype: No conserved phenylalanine or tryptophan ends this CDR3, so it is likely a read error. J is TRBJ2-5 and V is TRBV11-2, with TRBD1 matching 7 bases. This CDR3 has 13 residues. CDR1 and CDR2 (germline): SGHAT, FQNNGV. The CDR3 region has the DNA TGCGCTATCAGCTCTACAGGGGAAGAGACCCAGTACATC. Translation gives CAISSTGEETQYI.

This clonotype occurred a few times. A read error may be the cause here, since a much bigger clone is one base away. V and J are TRBV29-1 and TRBJ1-1; D gene unclear. The CDR3 is made up of 12 amino acids. Germline V lookup: CDR1 SQVTM, CDR2 ANQGSEA. The CDR3 DNA is TGCAGCGTTGCAGGTTTGGGCACTGAAGCTCTCTTT. It specifies CSVAGLGTEALF.